Detailed here is one TCR beta chain. Antigen: not known. The data belong to a study of T cells after yellow fever vaccination. Study results and limitations: Peaking faster, on day 5 versus 15, the secondary response was nonetheless weaker. A limited proportion of clonotypes was detected within both the CD4 and CD8 compartments.

As TCR cDNA was made by 5'RACE template switching, a universal primer site and UMIs were added. TCRdb redid the calling of the 5' RACE reads with MiXCR, one entry per CDR3 protein. The sample contains about 320,000 distinct CDR3 sequences, roughly 7% of which appear only once. The CDR3 length is 12 residues. Germline lookup yields CDR1 LNHNV and CDR2 YYDKDF (reference sequence). Trimming removed 0 bases from V and 8 bases from J, with 7 bases in between. This chain uses TRBV15 with TRBJ1-1; D not certain. The sequence was obtained from a young man who received the YFV17D yellow fever vaccine. Sequencing was performed on PBMCs, taken roughly seven weeks after the first yellow fever vaccination. Here the CDR3 reads CATSRDGREAFF. The CDR3 coding sequence is TGTGCCACCAGCAGAGATGGGAGGGAAGCTTTCTTT.